The present T cell receptor beta chain was sequenced within a study of T cell changes during pregnancy in multiple sclerosis. Some clones are missing from TCRdb's copy, which holds only in-frame ones; the method was immunoSEQ multiplex PCR. Of roughly 120,000 clones in the sample, over 85% were seen once. This clone was seen only a few times. The sequencing used peripheral blood, collected before pregnancy. The receptor comes from a female donor with multiple sclerosis, enrolled in a pregnancy study.

The CDR3 here is CASRTQRQGEQFF. CDR3 coding DNA: TGTGCCAGCAGAACCCAGAGGCAAGGTGAGCAGTTCTTC. The chain links TRBV2 to TRBJ2-1, with D hard to call. The length of the CDR3 is 13 residues. In germline, CDR1 is SNHLY, CDR2 FYNNEI. With 6 bases removed from V and 9 bases from J, the gap between germline ends came to 15 bases.